Below are 5 T cell receptor beta chains sequenced from a single sample in a study of T-cell reconstitution after alpha-beta-depleted transplantation in children. Unique molecular identifiers were incorporated when the TCRbeta library was constructed. Each CDR3 protein is one row after TCRdb ran MiXCR on the PCR reads. The data contain roughly 590,000 distinct CDR3 sequences, approximately 15% of them singletons. The sequenced sample was PBMCs from the stem cell graft donor, obtained from the stem cell graft. The origin of the receptors is a human donor who donated a stem cell graft to a child with acute myeloid leukemia.

This clonotype was detected many times. The chain combines TRBV20-1 with TRBJ1-5, with D perhaps matching TRBD1 (5 bases). Trimming left V 6 bases short and J 4 bases short, with 13 bases between. This CDR3 spans 13 amino acids. Per germline, CDR1 DFQATT and CDR2 SNEGSKA (reference sequence). The chain's CDR3 is CSARDSTNQPQHF. Written as DNA, the CDR3 is TGCAGTGCAAGGGACTCAACTAATCAGCCCCAGCATTTT.

The chain has TRBV15 and TRBJ1-5, with D unclear. Trimming pared 3 bases from V and 0 bases from J, leaving 15 bases between. Looked up from germline, CDR1 is LNHNV and CDR2 is YYDKDF (reference sequence). This CDR3 is 17 amino acids long. CDR3 in DNA: TGTGCCACCAGCAGGGACGGGGAGATTAATAGCAATCAGCCCCAGCATTTT. Translation gives CATSRDGEINSNQPQHF.

This rearrangement joins TRBV12-3 or TRBV12-4 to TRBJ1-2, with TRBD1 matching over 7 bases. There are 14 residues in the CDR3. V dropped 7 bases and J dropped 6; count of bases not matched to a gene: 11. In nucleotides, the CDR3 is TGTGCCAGCACCACGGGACAGCAGGGGAATGGCTACACCTTC. Its translation: CASTTGQQGNGYTF.

In its sample, this clonotype was seen many times. The chain links TRBV20-1 to TRBJ2-1; a possible D gene is TRBD2 (5 bases). Germline V gene sequence: CDR1 DFQATT, CDR2 SNEGSKA (reference sequence). V lost 4 bases and J 9 bases, leaving 16 bases between the germline ends. The length of the CDR3 is 13 residues. Written as DNA, the CDR3 is TGCAGTGCTAACATCCCCGGGGTTGGTGAGCAGTTCTTC. Translating it yields CSANIPGVGEQFF.

The chain combines TRBV5-5 with TRBJ2-5; D gene unclear. V gave up 4 bases and J gave up 2 bases, with 9 bases separating them. CDR3 length: 13 residues. Looked up from germline, CDR1 is SGHKS and CDR2 is YYEKEE (reference sequence). The CDR3 reads CASSDYPQETQYF. The CDR3 DNA reads as TGTGCCAGCAGCGATTATCCTCAAGAGACCCAGTACTTC.